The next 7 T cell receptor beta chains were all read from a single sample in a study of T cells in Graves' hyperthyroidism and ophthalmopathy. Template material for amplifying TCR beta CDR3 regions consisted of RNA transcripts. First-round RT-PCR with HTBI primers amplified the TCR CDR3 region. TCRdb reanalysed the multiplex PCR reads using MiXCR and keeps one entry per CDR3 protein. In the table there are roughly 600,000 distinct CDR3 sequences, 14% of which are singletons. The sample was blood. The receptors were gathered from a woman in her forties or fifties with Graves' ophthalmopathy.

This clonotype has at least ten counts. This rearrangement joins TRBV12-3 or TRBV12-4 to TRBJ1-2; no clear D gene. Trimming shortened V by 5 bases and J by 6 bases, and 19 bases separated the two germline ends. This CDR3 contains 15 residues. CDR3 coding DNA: TGTGCCAGCAGTCCCTCTCGGCAGCCCAAGAATGGCTACACCTTC. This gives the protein CASSPSRQPKNGYTF.

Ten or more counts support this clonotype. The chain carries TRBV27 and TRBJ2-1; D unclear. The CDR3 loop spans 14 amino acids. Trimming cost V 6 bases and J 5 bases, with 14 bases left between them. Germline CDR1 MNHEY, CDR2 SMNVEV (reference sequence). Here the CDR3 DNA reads TGTGCCAGCAGATACAACACGCAGCACAATGAGCAGTTCTTC. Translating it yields CASRYNTQHNEQFF.

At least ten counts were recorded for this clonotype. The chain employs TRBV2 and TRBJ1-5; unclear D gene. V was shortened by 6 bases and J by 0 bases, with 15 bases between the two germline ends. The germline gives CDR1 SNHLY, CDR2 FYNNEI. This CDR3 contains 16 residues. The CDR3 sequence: CASRNTDGHSNQPQHF. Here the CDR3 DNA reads TGTGCCAGCAGAAACACGGACGGCCATAGCAATCAGCCCCAGCATTTT.

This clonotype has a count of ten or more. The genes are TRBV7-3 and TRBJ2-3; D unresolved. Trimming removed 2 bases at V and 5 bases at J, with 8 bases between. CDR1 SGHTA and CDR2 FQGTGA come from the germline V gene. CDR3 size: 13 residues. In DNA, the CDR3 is TGTGCCAGCAGCTTACCCGACGGAGATACGCAGTATTTT. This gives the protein CASSLPDGDTQYF.

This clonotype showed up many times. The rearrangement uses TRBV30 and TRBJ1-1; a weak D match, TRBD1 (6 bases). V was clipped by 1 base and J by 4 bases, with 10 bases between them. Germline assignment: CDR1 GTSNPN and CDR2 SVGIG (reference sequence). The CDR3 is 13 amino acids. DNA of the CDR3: TGTGCCTGGAGTGCAAACAGGGTCACTGAAGCTTTCTTT. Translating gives CAWSANRVTEAFF.

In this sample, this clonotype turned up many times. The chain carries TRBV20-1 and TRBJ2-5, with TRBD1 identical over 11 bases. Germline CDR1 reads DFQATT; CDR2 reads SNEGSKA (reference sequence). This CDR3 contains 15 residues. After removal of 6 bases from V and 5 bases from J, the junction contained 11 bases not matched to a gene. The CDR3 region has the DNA TGCAGTGCCGATGACGGGACAGGGGGTTCCGAGACCCAGTACTTC. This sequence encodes CSADDGTGGSETQYF.

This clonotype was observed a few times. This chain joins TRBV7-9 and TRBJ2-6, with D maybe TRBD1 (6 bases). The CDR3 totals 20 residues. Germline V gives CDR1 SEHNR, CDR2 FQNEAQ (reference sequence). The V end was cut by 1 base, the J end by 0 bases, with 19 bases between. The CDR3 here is CASSLEDLGAISSGANVLTF. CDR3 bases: TGTGCCAGCAGCTTAGAGGATCTGGGGGCTATCTCCTCTGGGGCCAACGTCCTGACTTTC.